The next 30 T cell receptor beta chains were all read from a single sample in a study of T-cell memory formation after mild COVID-19. TCRdb re-analysed the 5' RACE reads in MiXCR, keeping a single row per CDR3 protein. The data show about 560,000 distinct CDR3 sequences, with about 20% seen just once and about 8.2% held by the top ten. Sequencing input: PBMCs or a T cell subset sorted from them (not recorded which). These receptor sequences come from an adult woman who had mild COVID-19 (a few samples of this study predate the infection). Cell type and time point are not known.

The rearrangement joins TRBV7-2 to TRBJ2-7, with TRBD1 matching over 7 bases. CDR1 is SGHTA and CDR2 is FQGNSA in the germline V gene. V was clipped by 5 bases and J by 7 bases; unmatched bases: 8. The CDR3 runs to 13 residues. CDR3 nucleotides: TGTGCCAGCAGCCAGATCGGCAGGGGGGAGCAGTACTTC. Protein sequence: CASSQIGRGEQYF. The full variable domain, completed using reference TRBV7-2 and TRBJ2-7, is GAGVSQSPSNKVTEKGKDVELRCDPISGHTALYWYRQSLGQGLEFLIYFQGNSAPDKSGLPSDRFSAERTGGSVSTLTIQRTQQEDSAVYLCASSQIGRGEQYFGPGTRLTVT.

V and J are TRBV30 and TRBJ2-5; 7 bases are shared with TRBD2. CDR1 GTSNPN and CDR2 SVGIG come from the germline V gene (reference sequence). With V trimmed by 2 bases and J by 7 bases, 10 bases remained unmatched. CDR3 length: 14 residues. CDR3 DNA: TGTGCCTGGAGTCAGAAGGCGGGGGTTTGGACCCAGTACTTC. This encodes CAWSQKAGVWTQYF.

This clonotype was seen more than once but under ten times. This CDR3 is CAWSVQVGDEQYF. CDR3 DNA sequence: TGTGCCTGGAGTGTACAAGTCGGGGACGAGCAGTACTTC. The chain is built from TRBV30 and TRBJ2-7; tentatively, D is TRBD2 (5 bases). The CDR3 is made up of 13 amino acids. Germline-derived CDR1 and CDR2 are GTSNPN and SVGIG (reference sequence). Deletions cut 0 bases from V and 5 bases from J, with 11 bases between.

The chain uses TRBV29-1 and TRBJ2-1, with TRBD2 as a possible D gene (5 bases). The germline CDR1 and CDR2 sequences are SQVTM and ANQGSEA. The CDR3 is made up of 16 amino acids. V was pared by 1 base and J by 6 bases, with 19 bases between. Here the CDR3 reads CSVEGLGIGVANEQFF. The CDR3 nucleotides read TGCAGCGTTGAAGGTTTGGGGATCGGGGTGGCCAATGAGCAGTTCTTC.

Many counts were recorded for this clonotype. This chain uses TRBV14 with TRBJ2-1, with 8 bases that match TRBD1. V lost 4 bases and J lost 0; bases outside the gene matches: 8. The length of the CDR3 is 17 residues. Per germline, CDR1 SGHDN and CDR2 FVKESK. CDR3 DNA: TGTGCCAGCAGCCCCGGACAGGGATGGACCTCCTACAATGAGCAGTTCTTC. This gives the protein CASSPGQGWTSYNEQFF.

V is TRBV7-9 and J is TRBJ1-1; weak D call: TRBD1 (5 bases). Trimming took off 5 bases at V and 5 bases at J, with 18 bases between the two ends. The germline V gene encodes CDR1 SEHNR and CDR2 FQNEAQ (reference sequence). The CDR3 has 15 residues. The CDR3 nucleotides read TGTGCCAGCAGCCCCACAATCCGGGGCCGGACTGAAGCTTTCTTT. Translated, it gives CASSPTIRGRTEAFF.

The genes are TRBV11-2 and TRBJ1-4, with 8 positions matching TRBD1. V dropped 5 bases and J dropped 7; count of bases not matched to a gene: 9. Per the germline V gene, CDR1 is SGHAT and CDR2 is FQNNGV. This CDR3 has 15 residues. Here the CDR3 DNA reads TGTGCCAGCAGCAGGCGGGGACAGGAAGGTGAAAAACTGTTTTTT. Translated, it gives CASSRRGQEGEKLFF.

This clonotype was seen more than once but under ten times. V is TRBV6-6 and J is TRBJ1-5; D unclear. The V end lost 6 bases, the J end lost 2 bases, and 14 bases lay between the germline ends. The germline V gene has CDR1 MNHNY and CDR2 SVGAGI (reference sequence). The CDR3 contains 15 residues. CDR3 residues: CASSPWAGGNQPQHF. In nucleotides, the CDR3 is TGTGCCAGCAGCCCCTGGGCCGGAGGCAATCAGCCCCAGCATTTT.

This clonotype has more than one count but fewer than ten. V is TRBV4-1 and J is TRBJ2-5, with 10 nucleotides matching TRBD1. Germline CDR1 MGHRA, CDR2 YSYEKL. The CDR3 runs to 17 residues. V shed 4 bases and J 5 bases; nucleotides not matched to a gene: 13. The CDR3 bases are TGCGCCAGCAGCCCGTCAACCGGGGACAGGGGATCGGAGACCCAGTACTTC. Translating gives CASSPSTGDRGSETQYF.

This clonotype was observed a handful of times. The V call is TRBV7-8, the J call TRBJ1-2, with 11 bases identical to TRBD1. This CDR3 is 17 amino acids long. The V gene's germline CDR1 is SGHVS and CDR2 FQNEAQ. Trimming took 5 bases from V and 6 from J; bases not matched to a gene: 14. Here the CDR3 DNA reads TGTGCCAGCAGCACCGTTCCGCTGGACAGGGGGCTACATGGCTACACCTTC. This codes for CASSTVPLDRGLHGYTF.

This clonotype was seen a few times. This chain links TRBV27 with TRBJ1-2, with D perhaps TRBD1 (5 bases). The germline V gene has CDR1 MNHEY and CDR2 SMNVEV (reference sequence). The germline V and J ends were trimmed by 2 bases and 0 bases, with 10 bases remaining between them. This CDR3 is 15 amino acids long. CDR3: CASSLVWGANYGYTF. The CDR3 DNA follows: TGTGCCAGCAGTTTAGTTTGGGGGGCTAACTATGGCTACACCTTC.

The chain links TRBV6-6 to TRBJ2-7; possible D gene TRBD2, 5 bases. CDR3 size: 13 residues. Trimming stripped 2 bases from V and 3 bases from J, with 8 bases between. Germline V CDR1 and CDR2: MNHNY, SVGAGI (reference sequence). Written as DNA, the CDR3 is TGTGCCAGCAGTTACGAGGGCCTCTACGAGCAGTACTTC. Translation gives CASSYEGLYEQYF.

The J gene is TRBJ2-2, the V gene TRBV29-1; D possibly corresponds to TRBD2 (7 bases). V lost 3 bases and J 5 bases, leaving 13 bases between the germline ends. Germline V gene sequence: CDR1 SQVTM, CDR2 ANQGSEA. The CDR3 loop spans 14 amino acids. In DNA form, the CDR3 reads TGCAGCGTTGAGCGGGGGCTCGGGACCGGGGAGCTGTTTTTT. Amino acids: CSVERGLGTGELFF.

This chain connects TRBV6-1 to TRBJ2-7; 10 bases align to TRBD1. This CDR3 has 14 amino acids. J lost 4 bases, V lost 7 bases, and 7 bases had no gene match. Germline-derived CDR1 and CDR2 are MNHNS and SASEGT. The CDR3 region has the DNA TGTGCCAGCAAACGGGACAGGGGTCGTTACGAGCAGTACTTC. Amino acids: CASKRDRGRYEQYF.

This clonotype appeared a few times. For the CDR3, the DNA is TGTGCCAGTAGTATTACAGGGGGGCCAAGGTATCCCCAGCATTTT. It encodes CASSITGGPRYPQHF. The chain is built from TRBV19 and TRBJ1-5; the match to TRBD1 covers 8 bases. Per the germline V gene, CDR1 is LNHDA and CDR2 is SQIVND (reference sequence). The V segment lost 3 bases and the J segment 10 bases; nucleotides outside the gene matches: 11. There are 15 residues in the CDR3.

This clonotype was seen only a few times. This chain links TRBV4-1 with TRBJ2-3; TRBD2 matches at 8 bases. Germline V CDR1 and CDR2: MGHRA, YSYEKL. This CDR3 is built from 15 residues. Trimming cost V 3 bases and J 4 bases; bases outside gene matches: 6. CDR3 sequence (DNA): TGCGCCAGCAGCCAGGCGGGGGGTCCGTCAGATACGCAGTATTTT. The encoded protein is CASSQAGGPSDTQYF.

This clonotype was picked up a small number of times. The chain joins TRBV27 to TRBJ1-1, with D tentatively TRBD1 (5 bases). The CDR3 spans 13 residues. CDR1 is MNHEY and CDR2 is SMNVEV in the germline V gene (reference sequence). V gave up 3 bases and J gave up 4 bases, with 9 bases separating them. Here the CDR3 DNA reads TGTGCCAGCAGTTTTGAGGGGCGCACTGAAGCTTTCTTT. Amino acid sequence: CASSFEGRTEAFF.

The chain is built from TRBV14 and TRBJ2-2, with D perhaps matching TRBD1 or TRBD2 (5 bases each). From germline, CDR1 is SGHDN and CDR2 FVKESK. Trimming stripped 4 bases from V and 4 bases from J, with 16 bases between. The CDR3 is 16 amino acids. The CDR3 nucleotides are TGTGCCAGCAGCCGATACCCGGGACGGATCACCGGGGAGCTGTTTTTT. It translates to CASSRYPGRITGELFF.

V usage is TRBV5-1 and J usage is TRBJ2-6, with 7 bases aligning to TRBD1. The CDR3 sequence is 18 residues long. Unmatched junction bases numbered 9, after V lost 2 bases and J lost 1 base. The germline gives CDR1 SGHRS, CDR2 YFSETQ. The CDR3 loop reads CASSFPTGSSSGANVLTF. CDR3 nucleotides: TGCGCCAGCAGCTTCCCGACAGGGAGCTCTTCTGGGGCCAACGTCCTGACTTTC.

This clonotype has more than one count but fewer than ten. The chain couples TRBV2 to TRBJ1-3; D not certain. V lost 4 bases, J lost 0 bases, and 16 bases lay in between. Per the germline V gene, CDR1 is SNHLY and CDR2 is FYNNEI. The CDR3 has 17 residues. The CDR3 protein is CASSGPFIPLSGNTIYF. Here the CDR3 DNA reads TGTGCCAGCAGTGGCCCTTTTATACCCCTCTCTGGAAACACCATATATTTT.

The genes are TRBV9 and TRBJ2-7; D may be TRBD1 (6 bases). The CDR3 has 15 amino acids. Trimming shortened V by 0 bases and J by 4 bases, and 14 bases separated the two germline ends. Germline loops: CDR1 SGDLS, CDR2 YYNGEE. The CDR3 sequence is CASSVEPGDGYEQYF. The CDR3 nucleotides read TGTGCCAGCAGCGTAGAGCCAGGGGATGGTTACGAGCAGTACTTC.

This clonotype was recorded a few times. V usage is TRBV12-3 or TRBV12-4 and J usage is TRBJ1-1, with 10 bases lining up with TRBD1. Trimming at V came to 3 bases and at J to 6 bases, leaving 7 bases not matched to a gene. The CDR3 spans 15 residues. The DNA for the CDR3 is TGTGCCAGCAGTTTTCGAGGGACAGGGGACTCTGAAGCTTTCTTT. This sequence encodes CASSFRGTGDSEAFF.

This chain uses TRBV5-4 with TRBJ1-1; possibly TRBD1 for D (5 bases). Germline assignment: CDR1 SGHNT and CDR2 YYREEE (reference sequence). The CDR3 length is 15 residues. V dropped 8 bases and J dropped 1 base, with 18 bases sitting between them. CDR3 protein: CASTTQGRKNTEAFF. The CDR3 DNA follows: TGTGCCAGTACCACCCAGGGCAGGAAGAACACTGAAGCTTTCTTT. Complete variable domain (other parts from reference TRBV5-4 and TRBJ1-1): ETGVTQSPTHLIKTRGQQVTLRCSSQSGHNTVSWYQQALGQGPQFIFQYYREEENGRGNFPPRFSGLQFPNYSSELNVNALELDDSALYLCASTTQGRKNTEAFFGQGTRLTVV.

The V gene is TRBV29-1, the J gene TRBJ2-3, with D unresolved. V lost 7 bases, J lost 2 bases, and 4 bases lay in between. The CDR3 length is 10 residues. CDR1 is SQVTM, CDR2 ANQGSEA, per germline. The CDR3 is CSAVTDTQYF. The DNA of the CDR3 is TGCAGCGCCGTCACAGATACGCAGTATTTT.

The CDR3 nucleotides are TGTGCCAGCTCACCAATGGGAGACAATGAGCAGTTCTTC. Amino acid sequence: CASSPMGDNEQFF. The chain couples TRBV18 to TRBJ2-1; weak D call: TRBD2 (5 bases). The CDR3 covers 13 residues. The V end lost 2 bases, the J end lost 5 bases, and 7 bases lay between the germline ends. Germline assignment: CDR1 KGHSH and CDR2 LQKENI. The whole variable domain, remainder taken from reference TRBV18 and TRBJ2-1, is NAGVMQNPRHLVRRRGQEARLRCSPMKGHSHVYWYRQLPEEGLKFMVYLQKENIIDESGMPKERFSAEFPKEGPSILRIQQVVRGDSAAYFCASSPMGDNEQFFGPGTRLTVL.

This clonotype was picked up a small number of times. The chain combines TRBV7-2 with TRBJ2-3, with a weak D call TRBD1 (6 bases). The V end lost 5 bases, the J end lost 8 bases, and 17 bases lay between the germline ends. This CDR3 comprises 14 residues. Looked up from germline, CDR1 is SGHTA and CDR2 is FQGNSA. Written as DNA, the CDR3 is TGTGCCAGCAGCCAAGCTGGGGGCGCGAGTACGCAGTATTTT. Translation: CASSQAGGASTQYF.

CDR3 region: CASSSRSTGTSGVNEQFF. The CDR3 coding sequence is TGCGCCAGCAGCTCGCGGTCCACCGGGACTAGCGGGGTCAATGAGCAGTTCTTC. The V call is TRBV5-1, the J call TRBJ2-1, with 13 bases that match TRBD2. The CDR3 covers 18 residues. Trimming removed 3 bases from V and 6 bases from J; junction bases left unmatched: 12. CDR1 and CDR2 from the germline V gene are SGHRS and YFSETQ.

The rearrangement links TRBV20-1 to TRBJ2-3; D not resolved. Looked up from germline, CDR1 is DFQATT and CDR2 is SNEGSKA (reference sequence). The CDR3 consists of 17 residues. V lost 1 base and J lost 0, with 17 bases in between. CDR3 region: CSARAFQGWLSTDTQYF. The CDR3 nucleotides read TGCAGTGCTAGAGCTTTTCAAGGGTGGTTGAGCACAGATACGCAGTATTTT.

The table lists this clonotype with a few counts. The rearrangement uses TRBV12-3 or TRBV12-4 and TRBJ2-2; D ambiguous. The germline V and J ends were trimmed by 6 bases and 2 bases, with 13 bases remaining between them. The CDR3 is 15 amino acids. CDR3: CASSDTRANTGELFF. CDR3 coding DNA: TGTGCCAGCAGCGACACCCGGGCCAACACCGGGGAGCTGTTTTTT.

This clonotype was counted between two and nine times. The gene calls are TRBV5-1 and TRBJ1-2, with D tentatively TRBD1 (5 bases). CDR1 SGHRS and CDR2 YFSETQ come from the germline V gene. V lost 4 bases, J lost 5 bases, and 15 bases lay in between. This CDR3 region has 14 residues. CDR3 coding DNA: TGCGCCAGCAGCCTGACGGCAGGGAGTTATGGCTACACCTTC. It is translated as CASSLTAGSYGYTF.